This TCR beta chain was obtained from a study of blood T cell repertoires in COVID-19. On the study more broadly: From the United States, Italy and Spain came samples of acute and convalescent COVID-19. Sample material is recorded as cDNA or gDNA derived from T cells, B-cell-depleted T cells, or PBMCs.

Authors' processing steps: The authors estimated nucleated cell counts from reference gene primer amplification. Sequencing was performed with immunoSEQ multiplex PCR; in TCRdb, only in-frame clones are kept and a portion is missing. That table is the source of V, J and clone size, and D and trimming were worked out from the DNA. The sample has some 62,000 clones, about 90% seen once. There are 13 residues in the CDR3. Germline V lookup: CDR1 MNHEY, CDR2 SMNVEV (reference sequence). The V end lost 4 bases, the J end lost 2 bases, and 9 bases lay between the germline ends. The receptor was derived from a human donor in a cohort sampled during active COVID-19. Sequencing was performed on peripheral blood. The rearrangement links TRBV27 to TRBJ2-7; the D is unclear. The CDR3 is CASSYRVTYEQYF. DNA of the CDR3: TGTGCCAGCAGTTATCGGGTGACCTACGAGCAGTACTTC.